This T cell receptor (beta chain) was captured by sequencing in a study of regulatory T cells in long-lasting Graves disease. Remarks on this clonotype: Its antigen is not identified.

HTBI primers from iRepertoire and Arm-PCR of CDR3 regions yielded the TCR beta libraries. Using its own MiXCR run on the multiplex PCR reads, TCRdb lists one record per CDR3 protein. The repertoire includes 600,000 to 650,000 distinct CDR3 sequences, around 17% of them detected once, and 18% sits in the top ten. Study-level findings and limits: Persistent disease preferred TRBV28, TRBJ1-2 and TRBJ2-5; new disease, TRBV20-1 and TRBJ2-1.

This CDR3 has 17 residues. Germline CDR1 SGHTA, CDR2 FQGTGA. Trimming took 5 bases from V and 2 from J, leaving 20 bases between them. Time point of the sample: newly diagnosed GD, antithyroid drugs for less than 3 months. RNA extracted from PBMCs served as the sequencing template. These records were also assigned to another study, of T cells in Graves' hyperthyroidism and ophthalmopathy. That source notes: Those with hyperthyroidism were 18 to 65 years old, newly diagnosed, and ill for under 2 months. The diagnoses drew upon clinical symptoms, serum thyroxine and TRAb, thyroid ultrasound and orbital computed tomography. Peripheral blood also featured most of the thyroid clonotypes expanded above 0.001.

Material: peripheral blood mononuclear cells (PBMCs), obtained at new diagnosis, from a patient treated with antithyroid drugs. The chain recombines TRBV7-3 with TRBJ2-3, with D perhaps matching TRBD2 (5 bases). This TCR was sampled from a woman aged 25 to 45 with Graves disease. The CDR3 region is CASSPGRMAGVTDTQYF. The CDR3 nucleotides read TGTGCCAGCAGCCCAGGAAGGATGGCGGGCGTCACAGATACGCAGTATTTT.